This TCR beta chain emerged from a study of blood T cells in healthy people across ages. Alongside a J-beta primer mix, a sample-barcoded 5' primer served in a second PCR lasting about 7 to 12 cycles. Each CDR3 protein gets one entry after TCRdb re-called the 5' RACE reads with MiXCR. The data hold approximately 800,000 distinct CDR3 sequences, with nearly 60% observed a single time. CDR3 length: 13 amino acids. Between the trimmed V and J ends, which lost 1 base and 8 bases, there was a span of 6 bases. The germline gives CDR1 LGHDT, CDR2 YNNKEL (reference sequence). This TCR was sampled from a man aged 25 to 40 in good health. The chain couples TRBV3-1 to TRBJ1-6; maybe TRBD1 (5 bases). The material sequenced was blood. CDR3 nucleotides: TGTGCCAGCAGCCAAGGGGACTATTCACCCCTCCACTTT. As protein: CASSQGDYSPLHF.